These 9 T cell receptor beta chains came from one sample sequenced in a study of T cell responses to AZD1222 COVID-19 vaccine. Profiled with immunoSEQ multiplex PCR; TCRdb holds only in-frame clones, not every one. The table lists some 90,000 clones, around 90% of them singletons. Material: peripheral blood, obtained 28 days after the second AZD1222 dose. Source of these receptors: an adult who received the AZD1222 COVID-19 vaccine.

The V gene is TRBV27, the J gene TRBJ1-6; D is undetermined. Germline V gene lookup returns CDR1 MNHEY and CDR2 SMNVEV (reference sequence). The CDR3 is 15 amino acids. Between the trimmed V and J ends, which lost 0 bases and 7 bases, there was a span of 10 bases. The CDR3 loop reads CASSLSWQRNSPLHF. In DNA, the CDR3 is TGTGCCAGCAGTTTATCGTGGCAGAGAAATTCACCCCTCCACTTT.

This chain joins TRBV6-5 and TRBJ1-2, with 9 bases matching TRBD1. CDR1 and CDR2 (germline): MNHEY, SVGAGI. The CDR3 is made up of 14 amino acids. The V segment lost 6 bases and the J segment 2 bases; nucleotides outside the gene matches: 4. CDR3 loop: CASRTGTGNYGYTF. DNA of the CDR3: TGTGCCAGCAGGACCGGGACAGGGAACTATGGCTACACCTTC.

This rearrangement joins TRBV5-1 to TRBJ2-2; TRBD2 is a possible D gene (5 bases). The CDR3 length is 16 residues. The germline V gene encodes CDR1 SGHRS and CDR2 YFSETQ. Trimming removed 2 bases at V and 0 bases at J, with 11 bases between. DNA for the CDR3: TGCGCCAGCAGCTTCAGGACGGGGACGAACACCGGGGAGCTGTTTTTT. Amino acids: CASSFRTGTNTGELFF.

The genes are TRBV5-6 and TRBJ1-5, with 7 bases identical to TRBD1. The CDR3 extends over 14 amino acids. Germline V gene lookup returns CDR1 SGHDT and CDR2 YYEEEE. Germline trimming cut 2 bases from V and 7 bases from J; bases unmatched to any gene: 6. The CDR3 DNA sequence: TGTGCCAGCAGCTTCCAGACAGGGAGCCAGCCCCAGCATTTT. This gives the protein CASSFQTGSQPQHF.

J is TRBJ1-6 and V is TRBV3-1 (or the pseudogene TRBV3-2); D uncertain. The V end lost 2 bases, the J end lost 10 bases, and 9 bases lay between the germline ends. Germline V gene data show CDR1 as LGHDT and CDR2 as YNNKEL (reference sequence). The CDR3 extends over 13 amino acids. CDR3 loop: CASSQTVFSPLHF. The CDR3 nucleotides are TGTGCCAGCAGCCAAACAGTATTCTCACCCCTCCACTTT.

The chain joins TRBV18 to TRBJ1-1; D remains unclear. V shed 2 bases and J shed 2 bases, with 12 bases lying between them. There are 15 residues in the CDR3. Germline CDR1 and CDR2: KGHSH and LQKENI. The CDR3 sequence: CASSPVRQVNTEAFF. CDR3 DNA sequence: TGTGCCAGCTCACCAGTAAGGCAGGTTAACACTGAAGCTTTCTTT.

V usage is TRBV3-1 (or the pseudogene TRBV3-2) and J usage is TRBJ2-7, with TRBD1 matching 10 bases. Germline trimming cut 5 bases from V and 2 bases from J; bases unmatched to any gene: 18. Germline-derived CDR1 and CDR2 are LGHDT and YNNKEL (reference sequence). This CDR3 has 19 amino acids. The CDR3 sequence is CASSGNRDRGLPRTYEQYF. The CDR3 DNA sequence: TGTGCCAGCAGCGGAAACCGGGACAGGGGACTGCCACGGACCTACGAGCAGTACTTC.

The chain carries TRBV5-1 and TRBJ1-6, with D unclear. In germline, CDR1 is SGHRS, CDR2 YFSETQ. The V end was cut by 2 bases, the J end by 8 bases, with 11 bases between. The CDR3 extends over 14 amino acids. In nucleotides, the CDR3 is TGCGCCAGCAGCTTCAAAGGAGGAGATTCACCCCTCCACTTT. Amino acids: CASSFKGGDSPLHF. The complete variable domain, with remaining parts taken from reference TRBV5-1 and TRBJ1-6, reads KAGVTQTPRYLIKTRGQQVTLSCSPISGHRSVSWYQQTPGQGLQFLFEYFSETQRNKGNFPGRFSGRQFSNSRSEMNVSTLELGDSALYLCASSFKGGDSPLHFGNGTRLTVT.

This chain connects TRBV6-5 to TRBJ1-1; no definite D call. The germline V and J ends were trimmed by 1 base and 5 bases, with 8 bases remaining between them. Germline lookup yields CDR1 MNHEY and CDR2 SVGAGI. The CDR3 runs to 13 residues. CDR3 amino acids: CASSYFGQTEAFF. The CDR3 DNA sequence: TGTGCCAGCAGTTACTTTGGGCAGACTGAAGCTTTCTTT.